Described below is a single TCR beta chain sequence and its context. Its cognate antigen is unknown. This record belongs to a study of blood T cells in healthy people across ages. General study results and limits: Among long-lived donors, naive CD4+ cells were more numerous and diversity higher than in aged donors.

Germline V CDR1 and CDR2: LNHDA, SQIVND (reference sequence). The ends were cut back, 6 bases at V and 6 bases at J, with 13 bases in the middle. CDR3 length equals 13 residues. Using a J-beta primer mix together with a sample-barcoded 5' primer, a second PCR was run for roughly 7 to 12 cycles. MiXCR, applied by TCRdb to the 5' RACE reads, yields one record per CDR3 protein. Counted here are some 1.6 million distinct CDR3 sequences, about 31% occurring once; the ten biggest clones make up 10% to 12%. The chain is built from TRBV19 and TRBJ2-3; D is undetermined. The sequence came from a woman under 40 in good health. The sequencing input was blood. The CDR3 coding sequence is TGTGCCAGTAGCTGGGTCCTGGGGGATACGCAGTATTTT. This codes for CASSWVLGDTQYF.